This entry describes one T cell receptor (beta chain). Its antigen is undetermined. The data derive from a study of CD8 T cells in ankylosing spondylitis. CDR3 length equals 14 residues. Between the trimmed V and J ends, which lost 4 bases and 6 bases, there was a span of 13 bases. Germline assignment: CDR1 SGHTA and CDR2 FQGNSA. Quantitative 5'-RACE with molecular barcodes generated TCR beta libraries. TCRdb itself ran the 5' RACE reads through MiXCR, one entry per CDR3 protein. This sample yields approximately 190,000 distinct CDR3 sequences, of which 13% are seen a single time; roughly 11% belongs to the top ten. Study observations and caveats: Ankylosing spondylitis blood appeared to be characterized by a TCR beta motif of 8 or 9 highly homologous variants. Certain motif variants had earlier been reported in reactive arthritis synovial fluid and blood.

The sample taken for sequencing was blood, either unsorted or a sorted T cell fraction (not recorded which). The rearrangement joins TRBV7-2 to TRBJ1-5; D not resolved. This receptor was obtained from a female donor with ankylosing spondylitis or in good health (not recorded which). This chain's CDR3 is CASSSRAGGQPQHF. The CDR3 DNA reads TGTGCCAGCAGCTCCCGCGCCGGTGGTCAGCCCCAGCATTTT.